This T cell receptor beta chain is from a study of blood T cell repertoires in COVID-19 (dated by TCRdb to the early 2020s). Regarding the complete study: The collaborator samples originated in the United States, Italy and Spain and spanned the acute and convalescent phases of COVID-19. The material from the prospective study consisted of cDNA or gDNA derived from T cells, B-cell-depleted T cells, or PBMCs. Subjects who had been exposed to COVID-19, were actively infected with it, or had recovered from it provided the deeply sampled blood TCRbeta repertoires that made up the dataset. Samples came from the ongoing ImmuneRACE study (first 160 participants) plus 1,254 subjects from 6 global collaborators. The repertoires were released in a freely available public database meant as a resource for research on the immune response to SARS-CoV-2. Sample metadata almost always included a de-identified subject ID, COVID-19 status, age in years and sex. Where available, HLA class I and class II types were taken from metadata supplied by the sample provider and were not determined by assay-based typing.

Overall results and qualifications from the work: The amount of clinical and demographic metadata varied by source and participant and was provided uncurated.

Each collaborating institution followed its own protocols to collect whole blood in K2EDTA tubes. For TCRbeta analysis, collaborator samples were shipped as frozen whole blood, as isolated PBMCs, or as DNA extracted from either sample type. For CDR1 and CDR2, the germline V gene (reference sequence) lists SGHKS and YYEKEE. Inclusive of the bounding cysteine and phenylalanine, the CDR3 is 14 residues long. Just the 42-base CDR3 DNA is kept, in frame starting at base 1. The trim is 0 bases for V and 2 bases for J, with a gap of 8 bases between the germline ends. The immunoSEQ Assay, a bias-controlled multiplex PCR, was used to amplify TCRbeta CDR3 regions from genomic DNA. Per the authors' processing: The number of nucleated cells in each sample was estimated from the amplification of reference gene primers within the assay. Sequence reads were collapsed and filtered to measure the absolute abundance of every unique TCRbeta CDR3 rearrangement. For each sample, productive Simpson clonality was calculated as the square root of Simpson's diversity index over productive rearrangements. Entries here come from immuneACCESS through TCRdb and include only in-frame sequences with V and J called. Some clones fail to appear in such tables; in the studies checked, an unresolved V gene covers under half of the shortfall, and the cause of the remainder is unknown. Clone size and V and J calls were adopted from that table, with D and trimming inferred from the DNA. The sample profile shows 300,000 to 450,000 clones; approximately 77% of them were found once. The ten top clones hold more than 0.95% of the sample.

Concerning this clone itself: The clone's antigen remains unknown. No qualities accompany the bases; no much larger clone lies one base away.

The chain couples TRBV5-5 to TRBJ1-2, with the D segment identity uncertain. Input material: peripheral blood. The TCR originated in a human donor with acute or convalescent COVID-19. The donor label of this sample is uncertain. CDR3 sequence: CASSLVNQNYGYTF. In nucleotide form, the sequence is TGTGCCAGCAGCTTGGTTAATCAGAACTATGGCTACACCTTC.